A selection of T cell receptor beta chains follows, all from one sample in a study of blood T cell repertoires in COVID-19. Some clones are missing from TCRdb's copy, which holds only in-frame ones; the method was immunoSEQ multiplex PCR. Of 62,000 or so clones in the sample, over 70% were seen once. The sequenced material came from peripheral blood. The origin of the receptors is a human donor in a cohort sampled during active COVID-19. Each CDR3 is given with its conserved first and last residue. The D gene is left open where the match is weak. Clone sizes are given selectively: once, few, many, or a class where the clone is expanded.

NA | TRBJ2-7 | NA | TRBV2 | CASSEAEEGGGIPYEQYF
TRBD2 | TRBJ2-3 | NA | TRBV27 | CASSRFAGGQDTQYF
NA | TRBJ1-2 | NA | TRBV6-1 | CASSERARGTLNYGYTF
TRBD1 | TRBJ1-3 | NA | TRBV18 | CASFLDRGGNTIYF
NA | TRBJ1-2 | NA | TRBV19 | CASSNPGYGGYGYTF
TRBD1 | TRBJ1-2 | NA | TRBV24-1 | CATSDLDRDYGYTF
NA | TRBJ1-2 | NA | TRBV7-2 | CASSPGGKNYGYTF
TRBD2 | TRBJ2-3 | few | TRBV3-1/TRBV3-2 | CASSQTTSGRASAFRADTQYF
TRBD2 | TRBJ2-1 | NA | TRBV19 | CASSSGRYNEQFF
TRBD2 | TRBJ2-3 | NA | TRBV3-1/TRBV3-2 | CASSPSGTSTDTQYF
NA | TRBJ2-4 | NA | TRBV13 | CASSLWGRKNIQYF
NA | TRBJ1-3 | NA | TRBV11-2 | CASSLVSSGSGNTIYF
NA | TRBJ1-2 | once | TRBV28 | CASRLGQGHYGYTF
TRBD1 | TRBJ1-2 | NA | TRBV5-6 | CASRTYSGTGQGSYGYTF
NA | TRBJ2-7 | NA | TRBV27 | CASREQGRYEQYF
NA | TRBJ1-3 | NA | TRBV7-2 | CASSLDLYSGNTIYF
NA | TRBJ1-2 | once | TRBV10-2 | CASSPESVDYGYTF